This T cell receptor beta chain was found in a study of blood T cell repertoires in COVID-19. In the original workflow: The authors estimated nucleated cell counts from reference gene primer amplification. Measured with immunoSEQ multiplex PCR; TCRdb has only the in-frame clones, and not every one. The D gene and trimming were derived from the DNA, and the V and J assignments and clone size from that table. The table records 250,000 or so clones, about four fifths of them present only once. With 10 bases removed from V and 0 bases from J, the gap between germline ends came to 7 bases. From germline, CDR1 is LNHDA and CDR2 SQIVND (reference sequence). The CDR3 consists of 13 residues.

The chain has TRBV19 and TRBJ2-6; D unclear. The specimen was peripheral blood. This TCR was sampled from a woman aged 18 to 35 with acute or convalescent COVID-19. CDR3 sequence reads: CATRISGANVLTF. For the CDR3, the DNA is TGTGCCACCAGAATCTCTGGGGCCAACGTCCTGACTTTC. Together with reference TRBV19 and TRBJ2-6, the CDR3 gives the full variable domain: DGGITQSPKYLFRKEGQNVTLSCEQNLNHDAMYWYRQDPGQGLRLIYYSQIVNDFQKGDIAEGYSVSREKKESFPLTVTSAQKNPTAFYLCATRISGANVLTFGAGSRLTVL.